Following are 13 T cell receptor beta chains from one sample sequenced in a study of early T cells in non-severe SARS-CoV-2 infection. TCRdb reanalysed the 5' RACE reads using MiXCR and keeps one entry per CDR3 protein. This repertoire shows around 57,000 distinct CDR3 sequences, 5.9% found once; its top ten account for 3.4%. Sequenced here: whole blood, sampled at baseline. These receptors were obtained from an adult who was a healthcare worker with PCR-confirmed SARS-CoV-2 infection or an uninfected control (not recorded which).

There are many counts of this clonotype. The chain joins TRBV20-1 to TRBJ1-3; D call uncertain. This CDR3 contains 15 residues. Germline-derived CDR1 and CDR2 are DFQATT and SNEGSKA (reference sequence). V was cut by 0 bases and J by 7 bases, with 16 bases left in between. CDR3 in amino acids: CSAREEGLGQNTIYF. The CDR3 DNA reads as TGCAGTGCTAGAGAAGAGGGCTTAGGCCAGAACACCATATATTTT.

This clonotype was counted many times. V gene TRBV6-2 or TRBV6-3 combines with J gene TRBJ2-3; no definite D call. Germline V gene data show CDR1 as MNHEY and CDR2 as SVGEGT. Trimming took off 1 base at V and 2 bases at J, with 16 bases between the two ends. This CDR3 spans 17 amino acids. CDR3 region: CASSYLVASTYTDTQYF. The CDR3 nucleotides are TGTGCCAGCAGTTACTTGGTGGCGTCTACGTACACAGATACGCAGTATTTT.

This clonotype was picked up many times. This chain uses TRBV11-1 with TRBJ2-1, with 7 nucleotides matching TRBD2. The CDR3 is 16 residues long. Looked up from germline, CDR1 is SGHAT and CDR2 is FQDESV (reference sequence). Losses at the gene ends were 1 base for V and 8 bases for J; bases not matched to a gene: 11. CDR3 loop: CASSLVRGRGLDEQFF. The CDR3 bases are TGTGCCAGCAGCTTAGTGCGGGGGAGAGGCTTGGATGAGCAGTTCTTC.

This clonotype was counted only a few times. The CDR3 bases are TGTGCCACCAGCAGAGATGGCGGGAGGGCCAGGGATGAGCAGTTCTTC. This codes for CATSRDGGRARDEQFF. The chain joins TRBV15 to TRBJ2-1, with 9 nucleotides matching TRBD2. Germline assignment: CDR1 LNHNV and CDR2 YYDKDF (reference sequence). After removal of 0 bases from V and 8 bases from J, the junction contained 8 bases not matched to a gene. CDR3 length equals 16 residues.

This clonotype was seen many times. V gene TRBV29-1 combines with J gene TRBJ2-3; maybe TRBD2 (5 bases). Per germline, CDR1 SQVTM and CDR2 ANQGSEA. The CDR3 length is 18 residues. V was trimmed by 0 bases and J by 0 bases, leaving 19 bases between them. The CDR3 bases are TGCAGCGTTGAAGAACTAGTAAGGAGCGCCTCTAGCACAGATACGCAGTATTTT. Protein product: CSVEELVRSASSTDTQYF.

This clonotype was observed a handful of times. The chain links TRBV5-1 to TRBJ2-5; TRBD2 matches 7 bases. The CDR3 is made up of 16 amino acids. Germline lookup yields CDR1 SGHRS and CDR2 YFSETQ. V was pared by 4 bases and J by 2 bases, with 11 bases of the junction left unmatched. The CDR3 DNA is TGCGCCAGCAGCCCCTCTCGACTAGCTCCACAAGAGACCCAGTACTTC. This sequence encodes CASSPSRLAPQETQYF.

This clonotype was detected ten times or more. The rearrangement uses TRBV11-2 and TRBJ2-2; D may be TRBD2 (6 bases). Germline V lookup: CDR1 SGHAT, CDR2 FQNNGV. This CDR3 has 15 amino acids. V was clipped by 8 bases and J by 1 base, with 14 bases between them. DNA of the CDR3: TGTGCCAGCGTGGCGGGACTCCGGAACACCGGGGAGCTGTTTTTT. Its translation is CASVAGLRNTGELFF.

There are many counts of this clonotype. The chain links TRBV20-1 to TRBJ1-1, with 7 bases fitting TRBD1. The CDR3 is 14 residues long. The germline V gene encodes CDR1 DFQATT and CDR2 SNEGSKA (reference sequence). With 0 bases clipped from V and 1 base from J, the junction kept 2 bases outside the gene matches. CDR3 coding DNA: TGCAGTGCTAGAGAGCAGGGGGGGAACACTGAAGCTTTCTTT. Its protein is CSAREQGGNTEAFF.

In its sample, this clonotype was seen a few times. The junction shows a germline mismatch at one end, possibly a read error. The DNA for the CDR3 is TGTGCCAGCACTTTAGCGGGAGAGTTCTACAATGAGCAGTTCTTC. Its translation: CASTLAGEFYNEQFF. The chain is built from TRBV28 and TRBJ2-1; the match to TRBD2 covers 9 bases. There are 15 residues in the CDR3. The germline V gene encodes CDR1 MDHEN and CDR2 SYDVKM. The full variable domain, completed using reference TRBV28 and TRBJ2-1, is DVKVTQSSRYLVKRTGEKVFLECVQDMDHENMFWYRQDPGLGLRLIYFSYDVKMKEKGDIPEGYSVSREKKERFSLILESASTNQTSMYLCASTLAGEFYNEQFFGPGTRLTVL.

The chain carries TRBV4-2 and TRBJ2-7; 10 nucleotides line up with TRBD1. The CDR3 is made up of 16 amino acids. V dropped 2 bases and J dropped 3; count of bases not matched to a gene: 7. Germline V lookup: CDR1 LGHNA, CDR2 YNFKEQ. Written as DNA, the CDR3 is TGTGCCAGCAGCCAAAGCGGGACAGGGGAAAACTACGAGCAGTACTTC. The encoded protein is CASSQSGTGENYEQYF.

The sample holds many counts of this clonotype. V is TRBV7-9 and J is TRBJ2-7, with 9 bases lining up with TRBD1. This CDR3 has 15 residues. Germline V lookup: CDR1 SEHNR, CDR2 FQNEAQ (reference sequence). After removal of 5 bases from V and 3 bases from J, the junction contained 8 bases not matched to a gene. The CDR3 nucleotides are TGTGCCAGCAGCCCGTACAGGGGGCTCTACTACGAGCAGTACTTC. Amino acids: CASSPYRGLYYEQYF.

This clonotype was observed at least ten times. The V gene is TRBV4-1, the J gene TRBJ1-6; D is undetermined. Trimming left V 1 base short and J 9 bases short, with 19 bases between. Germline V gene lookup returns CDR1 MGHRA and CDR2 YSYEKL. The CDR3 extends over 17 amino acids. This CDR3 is CASSQVRGDRGSSPLHF. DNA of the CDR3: TGCGCCAGCAGCCAAGTACGCGGGGATCGCGGGAGTTCACCCCTCCACTTT.

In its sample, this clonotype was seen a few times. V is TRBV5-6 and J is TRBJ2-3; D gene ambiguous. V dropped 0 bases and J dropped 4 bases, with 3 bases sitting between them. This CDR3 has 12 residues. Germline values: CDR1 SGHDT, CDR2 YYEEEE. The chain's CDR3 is CASSLGADTQYF. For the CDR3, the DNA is TGTGCCAGCAGCTTGGGGGCAGATACGCAGTATTTT.